Each of the 28 T cell receptor beta chains below was sequenced from the same sample in a study of blood T cell repertoires in COVID-19. The table came from immunoSEQ multiplex PCR; TCRdb's copy has only in-frame clones and leaves some out. The sample yields roughly 100,000 clones, about 85% seen once. The sequenced sample was peripheral blood. Receptors originate from a man aged 50-59 years in a cohort sampled during active COVID-19.

The CDR3 protein is CASSLARGAAFF. DNA for the CDR3: TGTGCCAGCAGCTTGGCCAGGGGGGCAGCTTTCTTT. The chain carries TRBV5-6 and TRBJ1-1; 7 nucleotides align to TRBD1. There are 12 residues in the CDR3. Germline assignment: CDR1 SGHDT and CDR2 YYEEEE. J gave up 10 bases and V 0 bases, and 3 bases lay outside the gene matches.

The V gene is TRBV6-6, the J gene TRBJ2-1; TRBD1 matches at 9 bases. The junction had 26 bases not matched to a gene; V was cut back by 5 bases and J by 0 bases. The CDR3 runs 23 residues. The germline gives CDR1 MNHNY, CDR2 SVGAGI (reference sequence). The CDR3 region is CASSPRRDRDLRAGEGSYNEQFF. In DNA form, the CDR3 reads TGTGCCAGCAGTCCTCGACGGGACAGGGATCTTCGGGCAGGGGAAGGCTCCTACAATGAGCAGTTCTTC.

This clone was recorded only once. The V gene is TRBV5-1, the J gene TRBJ2-1; possibly TRBD2 for D (5 bases). This CDR3 has 16 residues. Trimming removed 1 base at V and 2 bases at J, with 13 bases between. Germline CDR1 SGHRS, CDR2 YFSETQ. In DNA, the CDR3 is TGCGCCAGCAGCTTGAGGGAGACCTCGACCTACAATGAGCAGTTCTTC. Its translation: CASSLRETSTYNEQFF. Filled out from reference TRBV5-1 and TRBJ2-1, the complete variable domain reads KAGVTQTPRYLIKTRGQQVTLSCSPISGHRSVSWYQQTPGQGLQFLFEYFSETQRNKGNFPGRFSGRQFSNSRSEMNVSTLELGDSALYLCASSLRETSTYNEQFFGPGTRLTVL.

The chain combines TRBV5-1 with TRBJ1-5, with 8 bases matching TRBD1. Per the germline V gene, CDR1 is SGHRS and CDR2 is YFSETQ. Trimming removed 2 bases from V and 2 bases from J; junction bases left unmatched: 6. The CDR3 extends over 16 amino acids. In DNA form, the CDR3 reads TGCGCCAGCAGCTTAGCCCCGACAGGGGGCAATCAGCCCCAGCATTTT. It encodes CASSLAPTGGNQPQHF.

The chain recombines TRBV19 with TRBJ2-2; TRBD1 is a possible D gene (8 bases). The CDR3 has 17 amino acids. From germline, CDR1 is LNHDA and CDR2 SQIVND (reference sequence). Trimming took 5 bases from V and 0 from J, leaving 16 bases between them. DNA of the CDR3: TGTGCCAGTAGTGATCACAGGGGGGGTTCGAACACCGGGGAGCTGTTTTTT. Translation: CASSDHRGGSNTGELFF.

This chain links TRBV7-8 with TRBJ2-2; TRBD2 aligns across 7 bases. CDR3 size: 16 residues. Germline-derived CDR1 and CDR2 are SGHVS and FQNEAQ. V lost 3 bases and J lost 1; bases outside the gene matches: 5. The CDR3 coding sequence is TGTGCCAGCAGCTTTGGAGCGGGGATGAACACCGGGGAGCTGTTTTTT. This sequence encodes CASSFGAGMNTGELFF.

With regard to this clone: Within the sample, other DNA sequences also encode this same CDR3. The chain links TRBV7-2 to TRBJ1-4; D unclear. This CDR3 has 12 residues. V gave up 4 bases and J gave up 5 bases, with 5 bases separating them. Germline-derived CDR1 and CDR2 are SGHTA and FQGNSA. The CDR3 DNA is TGTGCCAGCAGCTCACAGAATGAAAAACTGTTTTTT. Amino acid sequence: CASSSQNEKLFF.

The chain recombines TRBV3-1 (or the pseudogene TRBV3-2) with TRBJ2-7; 12 bases map to TRBD1. The CDR3 consists of 17 residues. CDR1 LGHDT and CDR2 YNNKEL come from the germline V gene (reference sequence). V lost 9 bases to trimming and J lost 0 bases; unmatched junction nucleotides: 12. The CDR3 here is CARSPGQGAASSYEQYF. The CDR3 DNA reads TGTGCCAGATCTCCGGGACAGGGGGCGGCTAGCTCCTACGAGCAGTACTTC.

In DNA form, the CDR3 reads TGTGCCAGCAGTACCGGGGGATCGGTGCAAGAGACCCAGTACTTC. It translates to CASSTGGSVQETQYF. The chain links TRBV28 to TRBJ2-5; D possibly corresponds to TRBD2 (6 bases). CDR1 is MDHEN and CDR2 is SYDVKM in the germline V gene. Trimming shortened V by 5 bases and J by 2 bases, and 15 bases separated the two germline ends. There are 15 residues in the CDR3.

The chain recombines TRBV6-2 or TRBV6-3 with TRBJ2-3, with 8 bases that match TRBD2. Trimming at V came to 5 bases and at J to 5 bases, leaving 3 bases not matched to a gene. This CDR3 has 13 residues. The germline gives CDR1 MNHEY, CDR2 SVGEGT. Written as DNA, the CDR3 is TGTGCCAGCAGTCGGACTAGCCTAGATACGCAGTATTTT. Translated, it gives CASSRTSLDTQYF.

The chain uses TRBV3-1 (or the pseudogene TRBV3-2) and TRBJ2-3, with TRBD1 matching 7 bases. The CDR3 sequence is 13 residues long. In germline, CDR1 is LGHDT, CDR2 YNNKEL (reference sequence). V was pared by 6 bases and J by 9 bases, with 9 bases of the junction left unmatched. The CDR3 DNA reads as TGTGCCAGCAGGCGTAAACAGGGGCGCACGCAGTATTTT. Protein: CASRRKQGRTQYF.

This chain joins TRBV20-1 and TRBJ1-1; D is possibly TRBD1 (6 bases). Between the trimmed V and J ends, which lost 3 bases and 0 bases, there was a span of 8 bases. The V gene's germline CDR1 is DFQATT and CDR2 SNEGSKA (reference sequence). This CDR3 has 13 residues. CDR3 sequence (DNA): TGCAGTGCTAGTAAGGGGGTGAACACTGAAGCTTTCTTT. This translates into CSASKGVNTEAFF.

In DNA, the CDR3 is TGTGCCAGCAGCTCGAGACCCGGAGAGGGAAATGACTATGGCTACACCTTC. Protein: CASSSRPGEGNDYGYTF. The chain recombines TRBV9 with TRBJ1-2; D unresolved. The germline V gene encodes CDR1 SGDLS and CDR2 YYNGEE. The CDR3 is made up of 17 amino acids. Trimming pared 4 bases from V and 3 bases from J, leaving 22 bases between.

The chain couples TRBV24-1 to TRBJ2-7, with 8 bases that match TRBD1. The CDR3 contains 15 residues. The germline V gene encodes CDR1 KGHDR and CDR2 SFDVKD. V lost 7 bases to trimming and J lost 2 bases; unmatched junction nucleotides: 9. CDR3 sequence reads: CATSHQGAPAYEQYV. CDR3 nucleotide sequence: TGTGCCACCAGCCACCAGGGGGCTCCAGCCTACGAGCAGTACGTC.

The chain combines TRBV6-4 with TRBJ2-1; 11 bases map to TRBD2. The CDR3 runs to 15 residues. Losses at the gene ends were 5 bases for V and 2 bases for J; bases not matched to a gene: 2. The germline V gene encodes CDR1 MRHNA and CDR2 SNTAGT. The CDR3 spells CASSHSGGAYNEQFF. In DNA, the CDR3 is TGTGCCAGCAGTCATAGCGGGGGGGCCTACAATGAGCAGTTCTTC.

This chain uses TRBV18 with TRBJ1-1; D is possibly TRBD1 (5 bases). This CDR3 comprises 13 residues. Trimming took 1 base from V and 8 from J, leaving 11 bases between them. Per the germline V gene, CDR1 is KGHSH and CDR2 is LQKENI. The CDR3 DNA reads TGTGCCAGCTCACCACGCGACAGAGTCGAAGCTTTCTTT. It translates to CASSPRDRVEAFF.

This clone has just a few counts. The chain is built from TRBV3-1 (or the pseudogene TRBV3-2) and TRBJ1-1, with 7 bases lining up with TRBD1. Germline V gene sequence: CDR1 LGHDT, CDR2 YNNKEL (reference sequence). This CDR3 is 14 amino acids long. J lost 8 bases, V lost 3 bases, and 9 bases had no gene match. CDR3 sequence reads: CASSQPAGDSEAFF. CDR3 DNA: TGTGCCAGCAGCCAGCCCGCAGGGGACAGCGAAGCTTTCTTT.

The chain links TRBV7-9 to TRBJ2-5, with 8 bases matching TRBD1. This CDR3 spans 12 amino acids. Germline assignment: CDR1 SEHNR and CDR2 FQNEAQ (reference sequence). J lost 5 bases, V lost 7 bases, and 3 bases had no gene match. CDR3: CASTGGIETQYF. CDR3 nucleotide sequence: TGTGCCAGCACAGGGGGCATCGAGACCCAGTACTTC.

This chain uses TRBV5-1 with TRBJ2-3; 10 bases are a match to TRBD2. CDR3 length: 17 amino acids. J was trimmed by 0 bases and V by 2 bases; bases with no gene match: 6. CDR1 and CDR2 (germline): SGHRS, YFSETQ. Here the CDR3 DNA reads TGCGCCAGCAGCTTAGCTAGCGGGGGCTCTAGCACAGATACGCAGTATTTT. Protein product: CASSLASGGSSTDTQYF.

This chain joins TRBV9 and TRBJ2-2; the D gene is possibly TRBD1 (5 bases). The CDR3 spans 13 residues. Deletions cut 0 bases from V and 8 bases from J, with 8 bases between. The germline V gene encodes CDR1 SGDLS and CDR2 YYNGEE. The CDR3 sequence is CASSVEGEGELFF. The CDR3 coding sequence is TGTGCCAGCAGCGTAGAAGGGGAAGGGGAGCTGTTTTTT.

This chain connects TRBV27 to TRBJ2-1; TRBD2 agrees at 10 bases. CDR3 length: 15 residues. Unmatched junction bases numbered 6, after V lost 5 bases and J lost 5 bases. Germline V lookup: CDR1 MNHEY, CDR2 SMNVEV (reference sequence). The CDR3: CASSLRAGGHNEQFF. In nucleotides, the CDR3 is TGTGCCAGCAGTCTCCGAGCGGGGGGGCACAATGAGCAGTTCTTC.

This rearrangement joins TRBV29-1 to TRBJ2-1, with 12 bases that match TRBD1. The trim removed 7 bases at V and 8 bases at J, leaving 9 bases unmatched. This CDR3 comprises 14 residues. Germline V gives CDR1 SQVTM, CDR2 ANQGSEA. In DNA form, the CDR3 reads TGCAGCGCCGGAGGGGGACAGGGGGCCGATGAGCAGTTCTTC. This codes for CSAGGGQGADEQFF.

The chain carries TRBV6-5 and TRBJ2-3; 7 bases are shared with TRBD2. Looked up from germline, CDR1 is MNHEY and CDR2 is SVGAGI. After removal of 6 bases from V and 4 bases from J, the junction contained 1 base not matched to a gene. CDR3 size: 12 residues. In DNA form, the CDR3 reads TGTGCCAGCAGGGGGGGGGCAGATACGCAGTATTTT. This codes for CASRGGADTQYF.

The V call is TRBV7-6, the J call TRBJ2-3; TRBD2 is a possible D gene (7 bases). Germline values: CDR1 SGHVS, CDR2 FNYEAQ. CDR3 length: 15 residues. Trimming removed 1 base from V and 2 bases from J, with 10 bases in between. In nucleotides, the CDR3 is TGTGCCAGCAGCTTAGGCGGGGGCCCCACAGATACGCAGTATTTT. Translation: CASSLGGGPTDTQYF.

The V gene is TRBV5-4, the J gene TRBJ2-5; 9 nucleotides align to TRBD1. Germline CDR1 and CDR2: SGHNT and YYREEE (reference sequence). J lost 13 bases, V lost 4 bases, and 14 bases had no gene match. CDR3 length: 14 residues. The CDR3 loop is CASSLPGQGQLSYF. CDR3 in DNA: TGTGCCAGCAGCCTCCCGGGACAGGGACAACTATCGTACTTC.

This chain links TRBV13 with TRBJ1-4; 8 bases are shared with TRBD1. Trimming at V came to 3 bases and at J to 2 bases, leaving 2 bases not matched to a gene. The germline CDR1 and CDR2 sequences are PRHDT and FYEKMQ (reference sequence). CDR3 length equals 15 residues. CDR3 in amino acids: CASSLQGATNEKLFF. In DNA, the CDR3 is TGTGCCAGCAGCTTGCAGGGGGCCACTAATGAAAAACTGTTTTTT. The full variable domain, with the rest looked up from reference TRBV13 and TRBJ1-4, is AAGVIQSPRHLIKEKRETATLKCYPIPRHDTVYWYQQGPGQDPQFLISFYEKMQSDKGSIPDRFSAQQFSDYHSELNMSSLELGDSALYFCASSLQGATNEKLFFGSGTQLSVL.

The chain is built from TRBV5-1 and TRBJ2-3; 9 bases are a match to TRBD2. Trimming removed 1 base from V and 4 bases from J; junction bases left unmatched: 4. This CDR3 comprises 15 residues. Germline CDR1 SGHRS, CDR2 YFSETQ. CDR3 nucleotide sequence: TGCGCCAGCAGCTTGTTGCGGGGGGGACCAGATACGCAGTATTTT. Protein product: CASSLLRGGPDTQYF.

This clone was observed a single time. CDR3 in amino acids: CASSPIRGTQYF. CDR3 sequence (DNA): TGTGCCAGCAGCCCGATTCGGGGGACCCAGTACTTC. The chain uses TRBV7-2 and TRBJ2-5, with D maybe TRBD2 (5 bases). V lost 5 bases and J 7 bases, leaving 11 bases between the germline ends. CDR3 length equals 12 residues. Germline V CDR1 and CDR2: SGHTA, FQGNSA.